These 25 T cell receptor beta chains came from one sample sequenced in a study of cytotoxic CD8 clonotypes in ibrutinib-treated CLL (dated by TCRdb to about 2021). The library relied on the immunoSEQ multiplex PCR assay. Drawn from immuneACCESS, this table holds only the in-frame rearrangements with V and J called that TCRdb kept. Clones are partly lost; checked studies trace under half to an unresolved V gene and leave the rest unexplained. The sample contains about 200,000 clones, about three quarters of them found a single time. The top ten clonotypes cover 5.5% to 7% of the sample. This specimen's time point label, interpreted: more than 10 months on ibrutinib. The specimen was PBMCs, collected after 12 months of ibrutinib treatment. These receptor sequences come from a human donor with chronic lymphocytic leukemia.

The chain combines TRBV25-1 with TRBJ2-5; D is unclear. Germline V gene sequence: CDR1 MGHDK, CDR2 SYGVNS. V was cut by 5 bases and J by 0 bases, with 19 bases left in between. The CDR3 has 17 amino acids. The CDR3, as DNA: TGTGCCAGCAGTCCGACCCCCGACCGGAGATACCAAGAGACCCAGTACTTC. Encoded protein: CASSPTPDRRYQETQYF.

The chain carries TRBV5-6 and TRBJ2-5; 7 nucleotides match TRBD1. CDR3 size: 13 residues. The V and J ends lost 4 bases and 4 bases, in that order; junction bases with no gene match: 4. Germline V CDR1 and CDR2: SGHDT, YYEEEE. Here the CDR3 reads CASSQQGRETQYF. Here the CDR3 DNA reads TGTGCCAGCAGCCAACAGGGGCGAGAGACCCAGTACTTC.

CDR3 protein: CASSSPRQGGTGELFF. CDR3 nucleotide sequence: TGTGCCAGCAGTTCCCCCCGACAGGGCGGCACCGGGGAGCTGTTTTTT. This chain joins TRBV28 and TRBJ2-2, with 7 nucleotides matching TRBD1. Germline CDR1 MDHEN, CDR2 SYDVKM. The CDR3 covers 16 residues. V shed 4 bases and J 4 bases; nucleotides not matched to a gene: 9.

In this sample, this clone turned up once. The chain is built from TRBV29-1 and TRBJ1-3; D call uncertain. CDR1 is SQVTM, CDR2 ANQGSEA, per germline. The V end was cut by 0 bases, the J end by 0 bases, with 9 bases between. This CDR3 region has 15 residues. The CDR3 protein is CSVEDREGSGNTIYF. The CDR3 nucleotides are TGCAGCGTTGAAGATAGAGAGGGCTCTGGAAACACCATATATTTT.

The V and J genes are TRBV19 and TRBJ1-1, with D tentatively TRBD1 (5 bases). V lost 1 base and J lost 0, with 21 bases in between. Germline-derived CDR1 and CDR2 are LNHDA and SQIVND (reference sequence). The CDR3 loop spans 19 amino acids. The CDR3 DNA reads as TGTGCCAGTAGTATAGGACAGTTGGCAGTCCGAGCATTGAACACTGAAGCTTTCTTT. Translated, it gives CASSIGQLAVRALNTEAFF.

This chain uses TRBV6-5 with TRBJ1-2, with D possibly matching TRBD1 (5 bases). The V gene lost 7 bases and the J gene lost 2 bases, with 14 bases spanning the gap. Germline CDR1 is MNHEY and CDR2 is SVGAGI. The CDR3 length is 14 residues. CDR3 nucleotides: TGTGCCAGCACTCGGATCCGGGGGAACTATGGCTACACCTTC. This sequence encodes CASTRIRGNYGYTF.

CDR3 bases: TGTGCCATCAGAGACATCTACGAGCAGTACTTC. Its translation is CAIRDIYEQYF. This chain uses TRBV10-3 with TRBJ2-7; D is ambiguous. Germline V gene sequence: CDR1 ENHRY, CDR2 SYGVKD. The length of the CDR3 is 11 residues. V lost 6 bases and J 3 bases, leaving 6 bases between the germline ends.

The rearrangement links TRBV19 to TRBJ1-5; D call uncertain. V dropped 11 bases and J dropped 0 bases, with 11 bases sitting between them. Germline assignment: CDR1 LNHDA and CDR2 SQIVND (reference sequence). The CDR3 runs to 13 residues. The CDR3 region is CASGAYSNQPQHF. The CDR3 bases are TGTGCCTCAGGTGCCTATAGCAATCAGCCCCAGCATTTT.

The V call is TRBV5-1, the J call TRBJ2-1; TRBD1 might be the D (8 bases). Germline assignment: CDR1 SGHRS and CDR2 YFSETQ. The CDR3 spans 15 residues. V was shortened by 4 bases and J by 4 bases, with 15 bases between the two germline ends. CDR3 nucleotide sequence: TGCGCCAGCAGCGGTACAGGGGGAGGGTACAATGAGCAGTTCTTC. Translating it yields CASSGTGGGYNEQFF. The whole variable domain, remainder taken from reference TRBV5-1 and TRBJ2-1, is KAGVTQTPRYLIKTRGQQVTLSCSPISGHRSVSWYQQTPGQGLQFLFEYFSETQRNKGNFPGRFSGRQFSNSRSEMNVSTLELGDSALYLCASSGTGGGYNEQFFGPGTRLTVL.

The DNA for the CDR3 is TGCGCCAGCAGCCATGAGGGTGGGAACACTGAAGCTTTCTTT. It translates to CASSHEGGNTEAFF. This sequence joins TRBV5-1 and TRBJ1-1; no clear D. The germline V gene has CDR1 SGHRS and CDR2 YFSETQ. The CDR3 spans 14 residues. V dropped 4 bases and J dropped 1 base, with 11 bases sitting between them.

This chain uses TRBV29-1 with TRBJ1-1; D call uncertain. The CDR3 contains 13 residues. Trimming removed 0 bases from V and 3 bases from J, with 8 bases in between. Germline V lookup: CDR1 SQVTM, CDR2 ANQGSEA. The CDR3 region has the DNA TGCAGCGTTGAAGAAGGTGGGTACACTGAAGCTTTCTTT. Amino acids: CSVEEGGYTEAFF.

The rearrangement links TRBV7-9 to TRBJ2-7; D not resolved. Per the germline V gene, CDR1 is SEHNR and CDR2 is FQNEAQ (reference sequence). The CDR3 is made up of 12 amino acids. Trimming shortened V by 6 bases and J by 0 bases, and 6 bases separated the two germline ends. The CDR3 spells CASSYSSYEQYF. CDR3 bases: TGTGCCAGCAGTTATAGCTCCTACGAGCAGTACTTC. Full variable domain (rest looked up from reference TRBV7-9 and TRBJ2-7): DTGVSQNPRHKITKRGQNVTFRCDPISEHNRLYWYRQTLGQGPEFLTYFQNEAQLEKSRLLSDRFSAERPKGSFSTLEIQRTEQGDSAMYLCASSYSSYEQYFGPGTRLTVT.

This chain uses TRBV18 with TRBJ1-6; D is undetermined. Trimming cost V 6 bases and J 0 bases, with 9 bases left between them. Germline V gene sequence: CDR1 KGHSH, CDR2 LQKENI. The CDR3 sequence is 15 residues long. CDR3 bases: TGTGCCAGCTCGGTGGGGAGCTCCTATAATTCACCCCTCCACTTT. It specifies CASSVGSSYNSPLHF.

The chain is built from TRBV7-8 and TRBJ2-3; D gene ambiguous. V dropped 5 bases and J dropped 2 bases, with 11 bases sitting between them. The CDR3 has 14 residues. Germline V CDR1 and CDR2: SGHVS, FQNEAQ. The CDR3 reads CASSRFEVTDTQYF. The CDR3 DNA reads as TGTGCCAGCAGCCGGTTTGAGGTCACAGATACGCAGTATTTT.

The genes are TRBV27 and TRBJ2-1; 7 bases are a match to TRBD2. Germline CDR1 MNHEY, CDR2 SMNVEV (reference sequence). V gave up 5 bases and J gave up 2 bases; unmatched junction bases: 3. The CDR3 consists of 14 residues. CDR3 region: CASSPSGTYNEQFF. The DNA for the CDR3 is TGTGCCAGCAGTCCCAGCGGGACCTACAATGAGCAGTTCTTC.

The gene calls are TRBV11-2 and TRBJ1-2, with D possibly TRBD1 on 5 matching bases. Germline V gene data show CDR1 as SGHAT and CDR2 as FQNNGV. The CDR3 is 13 amino acids. V dropped 0 bases and J dropped 8 bases, with 10 bases sitting between them. The CDR3: CASSLDLKGGYTF. In DNA, the CDR3 is TGTGCCAGCAGCTTAGATCTAAAGGGGGGCTACACCTTC.

The chain employs TRBV18 and TRBJ1-2; D call uncertain. The germline V gene has CDR1 KGHSH and CDR2 LQKENI. V lost 3 bases to trimming and J lost 6 bases, with 8 bases between them. CDR3 length: 12 amino acids. The DNA of the CDR3 is TGTGCCAGCTCACCCCCCCTGAATGGCTACACCTTC. This gives the protein CASSPPLNGYTF.

This chain links TRBV18 with TRBJ2-5, with a weak D call TRBD1 (5 bases). The CDR3 has 14 residues. CDR1 and CDR2 from the germline V gene are KGHSH and LQKENI. Trimming removed 3 bases at V and 1 base at J, with 9 bases between. The CDR3 is CASSPPGIQETQYF. CDR3 coding DNA: TGTGCCAGCTCACCTCCAGGGATCCAAGAGACCCAGTACTTC.

The chain couples TRBV7-7 to TRBJ1-1; D is possibly TRBD1 (5 bases). Germline values: CDR1 SSHAT, CDR2 FNYEAQ (reference sequence). CDR3 length equals 13 residues. Trimming took 2 bases from V and 10 from J, leaving 14 bases between them. CDR3 protein: CASSLSGTSTAFF. CDR3 DNA: TGTGCCAGCAGCTTATCGGGGACGTCAACAGCTTTCTTT. Complete variable domain (other parts from reference TRBV7-7 and TRBJ1-1): GAGVSQSPRYKVTKRGQDVTLRCDPISSHATLYWYQQALGQGPEFLTYFNYEAQPDKSGLPSDRFSAERPEGSISTLTIQRTEQRDSAMYRCASSLSGTSTAFFGQGTRLTVV.

This chain uses TRBV29-1 with TRBJ2-3; 9 bases align to TRBD2. V shed 7 bases and J 2 bases; nucleotides not matched to a gene: 10. This CDR3 is 15 amino acids long. Germline assignment: CDR1 SQVTM and CDR2 ANQGSEA. CDR3 DNA sequence: TGCAGCGCCGGGATTGGCGGGAGGGACACAGATACGCAGTATTTT. It translates to CSAGIGGRDTDTQYF.

The chain uses TRBV27 and TRBJ2-7, with TRBD2 matching over 7 bases. J lost 5 bases, V lost 2 bases, and 15 bases had no gene match. The germline V gene has CDR1 MNHEY and CDR2 SMNVEV (reference sequence). The CDR3 has 17 amino acids. CDR3: CASSLIRIGGSTDEQYF. CDR3 bases: TGTGCCAGCAGTTTAATTCGTATCGGCGGGAGTACCGACGAGCAGTACTTC.

The CDR3 region is CASRGAGYRYEQYF. CDR3 coding DNA: TGTGCCAGCAGGGGGGCAGGGTACAGGTACGAGCAGTACTTC. The rearrangement joins TRBV2 to TRBJ2-7; maybe TRBD1 (6 bases). CDR1 SNHLY and CDR2 FYNNEI come from the germline V gene. V was pared by 6 bases and J by 4 bases, with 16 bases between. CDR3 length: 14 residues.

The genes are TRBV6-1 and TRBJ2-3, with 9 bases that match TRBD2. Germline CDR1 reads MNHNS; CDR2 reads SASEGT. This CDR3 region has 16 residues. Losses at the gene ends were 4 bases for V and 6 bases for J; bases not matched to a gene: 11. CDR3 sequence: CASSGLSGSIPDTQYF. CDR3 nucleotides: TGTGCCAGCAGTGGACTTAGCGGGAGTATTCCGGATACGCAGTATTTT.

The chain carries TRBV30 and TRBJ1-6; D call uncertain. V was cut by 1 base and J by 6 bases, with 7 bases left in between. Germline V CDR1 and CDR2: GTSNPN, SVGIG (reference sequence). The CDR3 runs to 13 residues. In DNA form, the CDR3 reads TGTGCCTGGAGTGCCAGCACTAATTCACCCCTCCACTTT. Amino acids: CAWSASTNSPLHF.

The CDR3 DNA reads TGTGCCTGGGGGGGACAGGGGCTAGGTGGTGGCTACACCTTC. This gives the protein CAWGGQGLGGGYTF. V usage is TRBV30 and J usage is TRBJ1-2, with 10 bases fitting TRBD1. The CDR3 has 14 amino acids. The V segment lost 5 bases and the J segment 7 bases; nucleotides outside the gene matches: 10. Germline CDR1 is GTSNPN and CDR2 is SVGIG (reference sequence).